The T cell receptor (beta chain) under discussion was sequenced for a study of blood T cell repertoires in COVID-19. Sequencing used immunoSEQ multiplex PCR; TCRdb keeps in-frame clones, though not all of them. The sample holds about 44,000 clones; around 82% are singletons and the top ten take more than 4%. Germline lookup yields CDR1 LGHDT and CDR2 YNNKEL (reference sequence). This CDR3 has 12 residues. Trimming took 9 bases from V and 5 from J; bases not matched to a gene: 2. This clone was counted a few times. The source is a woman in her 70s with acute or convalescent COVID-19. The chain joins TRBV3-1 (or the pseudogene TRBV3-2) to TRBJ2-1; 9 positions agree with TRBD2. The source material was peripheral blood. Written as DNA, the CDR3 is TGTGCCAGTAAGCGGGAGGACAATGAGCAGTTCTTC. Translated: CASKREDNEQFF.